These 10 T cell receptor beta chains originate from one sample sequenced in a study of T cells in Graves' hyperthyroidism and ophthalmopathy. The investigators amplified TCR beta CDR3 regions from RNA transcripts. Initially, a first-round RT-PCR of the TCR CDR3 employed the HTBI primer set. TCRdb processed the multiplex PCR reads anew with MiXCR; each CDR3 protein has one entry. Altogether about 590,000 distinct CDR3 sequences are present, about 15% being singletons, with the ten largest covering around 6.6%. The sample was blood. The receptors here all came from a woman between 25 and 40 years old with Graves' hyperthyroidism.

V is TRBV5-1 and J is TRBJ2-1; maybe TRBD2 (5 bases). CDR1 and CDR2 (germline): SGHRS, YFSETQ. The CDR3 contains 16 residues. Trimming took off 0 bases at V and 3 bases at J, with 13 bases between the two ends. In DNA form, the CDR3 reads TGCGCCAGCAGCTTGGTAGCGACTTCGGGCTACAATGAGCAGTTCTTC. Amino acid sequence: CASSLVATSGYNEQFF.

Many counts were recorded for this clonotype. J is TRBJ2-1 and V is TRBV11-2, with D perhaps being TRBD1 or TRBD2 (6 bases each). CDR1 and CDR2 (germline): SGHAT, FQNNGV. CDR3 size: 14 residues. V lost 8 bases and J 4 bases, leaving 15 bases between the germline ends. CDR3 sequence reads: CASLIGGSYNEQFF. DNA for the CDR3: TGTGCCAGCCTGATAGGGGGGAGTTACAATGAGCAGTTCTTC.

This clonotype was seen more than once but under ten times. V is TRBV6-1 and J is TRBJ2-1; 9 nucleotides match TRBD2. Trimming removed 7 bases from V and 4 bases from J; junction bases left unmatched: 8. This CDR3 is built from 15 residues. The germline CDR1 and CDR2 sequences are MNHNS and SASEGT. CDR3 loop: CASISSGSSYNEQFF. The CDR3 DNA follows: TGTGCCAGCATCAGTAGCGGGAGCTCTTACAATGAGCAGTTCTTC.

In its sample, this clonotype was seen many times. The chain carries TRBV29-1 and TRBJ2-7; 9 bases are a match to TRBD2. The V and J ends lost 4 bases and 6 bases, in that order; junction bases with no gene match: 7. The CDR3 runs to 13 residues. CDR1 is SQVTM, CDR2 ANQGSEA, per germline. The CDR3 DNA follows: TGCAGCGTTGGCGGGAGGGCAACTGGCGAGCAGTACTTC. This encodes CSVGGRATGEQYF.

Only one count was recorded for this clonotype. The rearrangement links TRBV12-3 or TRBV12-4 to TRBJ1-4; D might be TRBD1 (6 bases). V was trimmed by 6 bases and J by 0 bases, leaving 11 bases between them. This CDR3 is 15 amino acids long. Written as DNA, the CDR3 is TGTGCCAGCAGCTGGAGGGGGGCAACTAATGAAAAACTGTTTTTT. Translated: CASSWRGATNEKLFF.

This clonotype was seen repeatedly, ten times or more. This chain uses TRBV3-1 with TRBJ2-7; the D gene is possibly TRBD2 (6 bases). There are 13 residues in the CDR3. CDR1 LGHDT and CDR2 YNNKEL come from the germline V gene (reference sequence). With 1 base removed from V and 6 bases from J, the gap between germline ends came to 10 bases. In DNA form, the CDR3 reads TGTGCCAGCAGCCAAGTACCCGGGGGCGAGCAGTACTTC. Residues: CASSQVPGGEQYF.

The chain uses TRBV11-2 and TRBJ2-1; 7 bases map to TRBD2. This CDR3 region has 16 residues. V lost 5 bases and J lost 9; bases outside the gene matches: 16. Germline CDR1 and CDR2: SGHAT and FQNNGV. The CDR3 sequence is CASSPVLGGGPSEQFF. The CDR3 bases are TGTGCCAGCAGCCCAGTCCTCGGGGGAGGGCCCAGTGAGCAGTTCTTC.

This clonotype was counted ten times or more. The chain is built from TRBV30 and TRBJ1-3, with D possibly being TRBD1 (6 bases). Looked up from germline, CDR1 is GTSNPN and CDR2 is SVGIG (reference sequence). The CDR3 has 15 amino acids. V was clipped by 0 bases and J by 0 bases, with 9 bases between them. The CDR3 reads CAWSVGQSSGNTIYF. For the CDR3, the DNA is TGTGCCTGGAGTGTAGGACAGAGCTCTGGAAACACCATATATTTT. The whole variable domain, filled in from reference TRBV30 and TRBJ1-3, reads SQTIHQWPATLVQPVGSPLSLECTVEGTSNPNLYWYRQAAGRGLQLLFYSVGIGQISSEVPQNLSASRPQDRQFILSSKKLLLSDSGFYLCAWSVGQSSGNTIYFGEGSWLTVV.

This rearrangement joins TRBV15 to TRBJ2-7, with 7 nucleotides matching TRBD2. The CDR3 loop spans 15 amino acids. In germline, CDR1 is LNHNV, CDR2 YYDKDF (reference sequence). Trimming took 6 bases from V and 1 from J; bases not matched to a gene: 9. The CDR3 nucleotides are TGTGCCACCAGTCCGGGGGACTATTTATCCTACGAGCAGTACTTC. As protein: CATSPGDYLSYEQYF.

The chain recombines TRBV19 with TRBJ2-2; D is perhaps TRBD2 (6 bases). CDR1 is LNHDA and CDR2 is SQIVND in the germline V gene (reference sequence). V dropped 11 bases and J dropped 3 bases, with 13 bases sitting between them. The length of the CDR3 is 13 residues. CDR3 DNA: TGTGCCCGCGGGCTAGCGTACACCGGGGAGCTGTTTTTT. Its protein product is CARGLAYTGELFF.